This is a list of T cell receptor beta chains from one sample in a study of neurological immune-mediated disorders. TCRdb recomputed calls from the 5' RACE reads with MiXCR, one row per CDR3 protein. This sample has roughly 32,000 distinct CDR3 sequences, with less than 5% found just once. Sequencing was carried out using PBMCs. These TCRs come from a young man with multiple sclerosis. The conserved cysteine and the conserved F or W are not part of the CDR3 here.

v_gene	j_gene	CDR3aa
TRBV7-2	TRBJ1-5	ASSRGRNQPQH
TRBV21-1	TRBJ1-6	ASSNPDRFSPLN
TRBV5-1	TRBJ2-7	ASSPWDGYEQY
TRBV11-2	TRBJ2-7	ASSLRLRAQQY
TRBV20-1	TRBJ2-7	SASGTGSSYEQY
TRBV6-1	TRBJ1-2	ASTWRSDGYT
TRBV5-8	TRBJ2-1	ASSLLKTSGDHNEQF
TRBV20-1	TRBJ1-1	SATRGLHTEAF
TRBV5-1	TRBJ1-1	ASRQGSSNTEAF
TRBV20-1	TRBJ2-3	SALEDRGPDTQY
TRBV7-2	TRBJ2-3	ASSFSSTDTQY